This TCR beta chain came from a study of blood T cells in healthy people across ages. The CDR3 consists of 14 residues. The V end was cut by 6 bases, the J end by 4 bases, with 15 bases between. Germline-derived CDR1 and CDR2 are SNHLY and FYNNEI. A second 7 to 11 cycle PCR used barcoded and J-beta primers. TCRdb reanalysed the 5' RACE reads using MiXCR and keeps one entry per CDR3 protein. The sample contains 1 million or so distinct CDR3 sequences, less than 25% of which appear only once. This sample was also put to use in a study of T cells of mothers and their children.

The specimen was blood. This TCR came from a girl aged 2 to 10 in good health. This chain connects TRBV2 to TRBJ1-1; D is possibly TRBD1 (5 bases). The CDR3: CASSAQVASTEAFF. CDR3 DNA sequence: TGTGCCAGCAGCGCACAGGTGGCAAGCACTGAAGCTTTCTTT.